Listed here are 14 T cell receptor beta chains from one sample, sequenced in a study of a mutant IDH1 vaccine in newly diagnosed glioma. Documented time point: week 11, during vaccination. Each dose of the vaccine consisted of 300 ug of mutant IDH1 20-mer peptide, with topical imiquimod. The table came from immunoSEQ multiplex PCR; TCRdb's copy has only in-frame clones and leaves some out. The repertoire has about 67,000 clones, over 75% of them found once; the top ten carry 1.5% to 2%. No cognate antigen is known for these TCRs. The sample was PBMCs, taken from a glioma patient whose treatment included an IDH1 peptide vaccine. These TCRs come from a man aged 35 to 55 with glioma.

This chain joins TRBV5-1 and TRBJ1-1, with D perhaps matching TRBD1 (5 bases). Trimming removed 4 bases from V and 1 base from J, with 17 bases in between. CDR1 and CDR2 from the germline V gene are SGHRS and YFSETQ. There are 16 residues in the CDR3. This CDR3 reads CASSEGLWGRNTEAFF. In DNA, the CDR3 is TGCGCCAGCAGCGAGGGACTCTGGGGAAGGAACACTGAAGCTTTCTTT.

The chain joins TRBV7-2 to TRBJ1-1; D uncertain. With 0 bases removed from V and 0 bases from J, the gap between germline ends came to 5 bases. This CDR3 spans 14 amino acids. Looked up from germline, CDR1 is SGHTA and CDR2 is FQGNSA. CDR3 bases: TGTGCCAGCAGCTTAGCCACCATGAACACTGAAGCTTTCTTT. This codes for CASSLATMNTEAFF.

This chain uses TRBV29-1 with TRBJ2-5; D might be TRBD1 or TRBD2, each matching 5 bases. The germline V gene has CDR1 SQVTM and CDR2 ANQGSEA. The CDR3 covers 14 residues. The germline V and J ends were trimmed by 4 bases and 3 bases, with 15 bases remaining between them. In DNA form, the CDR3 reads TGCAGCGTTGTTACCGGGACCCCCAAAGAGACCCAGTACTTC. The encoded protein is CSVVTGTPKETQYF.

The chain uses TRBV4-1 and TRBJ1-2; D gene ambiguous. V lost 3 bases, J lost 4 bases, and 12 bases lay in between. The CDR3 extends over 14 amino acids. CDR1 MGHRA and CDR2 YSYEKL come from the germline V gene. CDR3 protein: CASSQALGLYGYTF. For the CDR3, the DNA is TGCGCCAGCAGCCAGGCCTTAGGCCTCTATGGCTACACCTTC.

V and J are TRBV4-2 and TRBJ2-3; 7 nucleotides align to TRBD2. J was trimmed by 2 bases and V by 0 bases; bases with no gene match: 2. The germline V gene encodes CDR1 LGHNA and CDR2 YNFKEQ. The CDR3 consists of 15 residues. The CDR3 is CASSQDRGDTDTQYF. CDR3 in DNA: TGTGCCAGCAGCCAAGATCGGGGGGACACAGATACGCAGTATTTT.

The chain joins TRBV19 to TRBJ1-2; 8 nucleotides match TRBD1. The junction had 12 bases not matched to a gene; V was cut back by 5 bases and J by 4 bases. Germline CDR1 LNHDA, CDR2 SQIVND (reference sequence). CDR3 size: 16 residues. CDR3 nucleotides: TGTGCCAGTAGTCCTGGACAGGGAGGGGGCGGCTATGGCTACACCTTC. It specifies CASSPGQGGGGYGYTF.

The chain is built from TRBV5-1 and TRBJ2-3, with D possibly matching TRBD2 (6 bases). The V gene lost 3 bases and the J gene lost 5 bases, with 16 bases spanning the gap. This CDR3 region has 15 residues. Per the germline V gene, CDR1 is SGHRS and CDR2 is YFSETQ. The CDR3 loop is CASSSAGRMKDTQYF. The CDR3 coding sequence is TGCGCCAGCAGCTCCGCGGGACGGATGAAAGATACGCAGTATTTT.

This sequence joins TRBV10-3 and TRBJ1-1; TRBD1 matches 12 bases. This CDR3 contains 16 residues. With V trimmed by 2 bases and J by 5 bases, 6 bases remained unmatched. Germline assignment: CDR1 ENHRY and CDR2 SYGVKD. The CDR3 protein is CAISERGDRGRTEAFF. The CDR3, as DNA: TGTGCCATCAGTGAGCGGGGGGACAGGGGGCGAACTGAAGCTTTCTTT.

The CDR3, as DNA: TGTGCCAGCAGCGTAGCGGGACAGTTTAATTCACCCCTCCACTTT. Its protein product is CASSVAGQFNSPLHF. The chain employs TRBV9 and TRBJ1-6; 7 nucleotides match TRBD1. The J segment lost 6 bases and the V segment lost 0 bases, leaving 3 bases of the junction unmatched. The length of the CDR3 is 15 residues. The germline V gene has CDR1 SGDLS and CDR2 YYNGEE.

The chain has TRBV4-1 and TRBJ2-3; perhaps D is TRBD1 or TRBD2 (5 bases each). Trimming stripped 2 bases from V and 5 bases from J, with 20 bases between. Germline V gives CDR1 MGHRA, CDR2 YSYEKL. The CDR3 has 17 amino acids. The CDR3 spells CASSQSIRDPTGDTQYF. The CDR3 nucleotides read TGCGCCAGCAGCCAATCTATCCGGGACCCCACCGGAGATACGCAGTATTTT.

The chain links TRBV4-1 to TRBJ1-2, with D perhaps matching TRBD1 (5 bases). The CDR3 covers 17 residues. Germline CDR1 MGHRA, CDR2 YSYEKL. The V gene lost 0 bases and the J gene lost 3 bases, with 17 bases spanning the gap. The CDR3 sequence: CASSQDPTGLGDYGYTF. The CDR3 bases are TGCGCCAGCAGCCAAGATCCTACTGGGTTAGGGGACTATGGCTACACCTTC.

DNA of the CDR3: TGTGCCATCAGTGAACAGGGACGGGAGACTGAAGCTTTCTTT. It translates to CAISEQGRETEAFF. The chain is built from TRBV10-3 and TRBJ1-1, with a possible D match to TRBD1 (6 bases). V was clipped by 3 bases and J by 5 bases, with 13 bases between them. CDR1 and CDR2 (germline): ENHRY, SYGVKD. There are 14 residues in the CDR3.

In this sample, this clone turned up once. J is TRBJ1-1 and V is TRBV19; 7 positions agree with TRBD1. The CDR3 spans 14 residues. The V segment lost 3 bases and the J segment 3 bases; nucleotides outside the gene matches: 4. The germline V gene encodes CDR1 LNHDA and CDR2 SQIVND (reference sequence). CDR3 nucleotides: TGTGCCAGTAGTATGTTCGACAGGGACACTGAAGCTTTCTTT. Protein sequence: CASSMFDRDTEAFF.

This sequence joins TRBV7-8 and TRBJ1-1, with D tentatively TRBD1 (6 bases). Trimming left V 4 bases short and J 6 bases short, with 21 bases between. Germline V gene sequence: CDR1 SGHVS, CDR2 FQNEAQ. The CDR3 length is 16 residues. CDR3 coding DNA: TGTGCCAGCAGCTCCGATAACCCAGGGGCCGGGGCTGAAGCTTTCTTT. It codes for CASSSDNPGAGAEAFF.